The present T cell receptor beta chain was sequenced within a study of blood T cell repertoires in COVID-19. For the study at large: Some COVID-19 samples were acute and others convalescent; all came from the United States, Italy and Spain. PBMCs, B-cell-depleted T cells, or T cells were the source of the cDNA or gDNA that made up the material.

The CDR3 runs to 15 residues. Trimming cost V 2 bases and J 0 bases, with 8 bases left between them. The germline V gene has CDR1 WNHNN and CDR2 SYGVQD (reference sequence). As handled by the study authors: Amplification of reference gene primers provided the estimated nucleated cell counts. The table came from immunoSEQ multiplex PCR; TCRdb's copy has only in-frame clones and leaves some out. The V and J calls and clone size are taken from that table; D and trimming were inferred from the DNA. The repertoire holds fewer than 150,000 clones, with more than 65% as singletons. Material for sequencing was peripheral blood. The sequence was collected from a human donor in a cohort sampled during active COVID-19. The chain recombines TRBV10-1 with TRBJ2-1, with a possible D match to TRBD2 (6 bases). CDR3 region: CASSELGSSYNEQFF. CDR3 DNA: TGCGCCAGCAGTGAGCTCGGGAGCTCCTACAATGAGCAGTTCTTC.